This T cell receptor beta chain was recorded in a study of cytomegalovirus exposure and HLA in healthy donors (dated by TCRdb to the late 2010s). About the study as a whole: The roughly 670 repertoires of the first cohort and the 95 to 150 validation repertoires were produced on the same platform, according to a later analysis. The aim of the study was to test whether cataloging public T cell receptors could identify signatures of past pathogen exposure. A separate validation cohort of roughly 110 different subjects was used in addition to the roughly 670-subject first cohort. The study combined high-throughput TCR immunosequencing, statistical association of individual TCRs with disease status, and machine learning to predict cytomegalovirus infection status. Study-wide conclusions, independent of this receptor: Of the cluster scores, about 94% were above 0 in a later analysis, which found that TCRs clustered in the first cohort also tended to co-occur in the roughly 130 validation repertoires. All 120 or so repertoires were used to score co-occurrence in the validation cohort in a later analysis, because that analysis had no HLA typing for the cohort. While some public TCRs were present in many individuals, most TCR sequences turned up only very rarely across donors. It was suggested by the authors that the approach could potentially be generalized to other disease states and immunological phenotypes. In the study, 150 to 200 TCR beta chains were listed as associated with cytomegalovirus. In both the original and validation cohorts, the classifier was reported to diagnose cytomegalovirus status with high specificity and sensitivity. In vitro tests confirmed that three of the cytomegalovirus-associated TCR beta chains recognize cytomegalovirus antigens.

The library was built by means of the immunoSEQ multiplex PCR assay. The original methods were these. A statistical classification framework was built for diagnosing cytomegalovirus status from the catalog of TCR beta chain sequences. Not all clones reach the TCRdb copy of this immuneACCESS table, which keeps in-frame sequences only. Checked studies attribute under half of the gap to unresolved V genes and leave the rest unexplained. V, J and clone size derive from that table, while D and trimming were established from the DNA sequence. This sample gives 71,000 or so clones in total; just under 95% of them show up just once. The top ten constitute around 1.5% of the sample. Separate from the approximately 690-subject first cohort, the validation cohort of around 130 subjects was the group to which the donors belonged. There are 14 amino acids in the CDR3, from cysteine to phenylalanine inclusive. Only the CDR3 region is kept as DNA, spanning 42 bases read in frame from base 1. Based on the germline V gene, the CDR1 and CDR2 sequences are SNHLY and FYNNEI. The trim is 7 bases for V and 4 bases for J, with a gap of 16 bases between the germline ends.

In regard to this clone: Its antigen is unknown. Qualities for individual bases were not recorded, and no much larger clone is one base off.

The origin of this receptor is a man aged 18 to 30 in good health and CMV-seropositive. Sequenced: PBMCs. This receptor chain uses TRBV2 and TRBJ2-5; the D gene identity is not certain. For the CDR3, the sequence is CASTAQVILETQYF. In nucleotides, the sequence is TGTGCCAGCACCGCCCAGGTGATTTTAGAGACCCAGTACTTC.